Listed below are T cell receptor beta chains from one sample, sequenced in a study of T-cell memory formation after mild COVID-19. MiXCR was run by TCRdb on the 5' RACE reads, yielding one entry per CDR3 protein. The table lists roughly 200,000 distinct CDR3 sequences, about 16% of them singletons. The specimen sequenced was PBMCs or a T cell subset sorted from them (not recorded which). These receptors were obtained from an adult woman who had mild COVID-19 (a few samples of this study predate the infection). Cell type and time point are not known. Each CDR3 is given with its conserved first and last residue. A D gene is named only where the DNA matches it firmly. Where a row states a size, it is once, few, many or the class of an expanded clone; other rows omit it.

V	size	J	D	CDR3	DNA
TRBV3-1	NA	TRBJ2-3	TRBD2	CASSSSGGPTDTQYF	TGTGCCAGCAGCTCAAGCGGGGGACCCACAGATACGCAGTATTTT
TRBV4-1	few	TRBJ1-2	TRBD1	CASSHGTGGGYGYTF	TGCGCCAGCAGCCACGGGACAGGGGGAGGCTATGGCTACACCTTC
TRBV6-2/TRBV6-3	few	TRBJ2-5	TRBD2	CASSAGLAGGVGETQYF	TGTGCCAGCAGTGCCGGACTAGCGGGAGGAGTAGGAGAGACCCAGTACTTC
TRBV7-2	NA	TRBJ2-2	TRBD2	CASSLVLAGAPGELFF	TGTGCCAGCAGCTTAGTTCTAGCGGGAGCCCCCGGGGAGCTGTTTTTT
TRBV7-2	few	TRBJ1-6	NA	CASSTRMNSPLHF	TGTGCCAGCAGCACCCGCATGAATTCACCCCTCCACTTT
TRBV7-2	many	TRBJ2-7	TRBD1	CASSLAGTGGGYEQYF	TGTGCCAGCAGCTTAGCCGGGACAGGGGGCGGTTACGAGCAGTACTTC
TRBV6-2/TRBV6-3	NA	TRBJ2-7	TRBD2	CASRTSGSFEQYF	TGTGCCAGCCGGACTAGCGGGAGTTTCGAGCAGTACTTC
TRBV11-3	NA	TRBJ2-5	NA	CASSLRGEDETQYF	TGTGCCAGCAGCTTACGCGGAGAGGATGAGACCCAGTACTTC
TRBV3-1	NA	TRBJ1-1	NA	CASSQRAEAFF	TGTGCCAGCAGCCAGAGAGCTGAAGCTTTCTTT
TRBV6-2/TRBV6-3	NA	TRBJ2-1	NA	CASREIARSYNEQFF	TGTGCCAGCAGGGAGATCGCCCGCTCCTACAATGAGCAGTTCTTC
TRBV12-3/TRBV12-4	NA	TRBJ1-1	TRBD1	CASSPGQGRNTEAFF	TGTGCCAGCAGTCCCGGACAGGGAAGGAACACTGAAGCTTTCTTT
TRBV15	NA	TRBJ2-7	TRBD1	CATSRVGKATGDFFEQYF	TGTGCCACCAGCAGAGTGGGGAAAGCGACAGGGGACTTCTTCGAGCAGTACTTC
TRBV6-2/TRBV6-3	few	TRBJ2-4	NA	CASSPTNTGTLNRNIQYF	TGTGCCAGCAGTCCTACTAACACCGGGACCTTAAATCGGAACATTCAGTACTTC
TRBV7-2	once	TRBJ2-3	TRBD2	CASSLLAGAGTDTQYF	TGTGCCAGCAGCTTACTAGCGGGGGCGGGCACAGATACGCAGTATTTT
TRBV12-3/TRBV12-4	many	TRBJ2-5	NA	CASGGFETQYF	TGTGCCAGCGGGGGGTTTGAGACCCAGTACTTC
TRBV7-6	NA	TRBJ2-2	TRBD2	CASSERGLAGRATGELFF	TGTGCCAGCAGCGAACGAGGACTAGCGGGGAGGGCCACCGGGGAGCTGTTTTTT
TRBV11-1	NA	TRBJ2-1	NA	CASNPGTESYNEQFF	TGTGCCAGCAACCCCGGGACTGAATCCTACAATGAGCAGTTCTTC
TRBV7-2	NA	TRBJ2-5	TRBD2	CASSRGGSQETQYF	TGTGCCAGCAGCCGGGGGGGGTCGCAAGAGACCCAGTACTTC
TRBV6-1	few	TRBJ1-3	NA	CASSTVPSDTIYF	TGTGCCAGCAGTACAGTGCCCTCAGACACCATATATTTT
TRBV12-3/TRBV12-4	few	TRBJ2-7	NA	CASSGARRPQYF	TGTGCCAGCTCGGGGGCCCGGAGGCCGCAGTACTTC
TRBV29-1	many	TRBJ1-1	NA	CSVERQANTEAFF	TGCAGCGTTGAAAGACAGGCAAACACTGAAGCTTTCTTT
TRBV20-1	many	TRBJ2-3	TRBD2	CSARDTLAGIAQYF	TGCAGTGCTAGAGATACCCTAGCGGGAATTGCGCAGTATTTT
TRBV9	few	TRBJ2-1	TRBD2	CASSAGLAQYNEQFF	TGTGCCAGCAGCGCAGGACTAGCGCAATACAATGAGCAGTTCTTC
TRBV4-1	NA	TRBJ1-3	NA	CASSRGGLVGGNTIYF	TGCGCCAGCAGCCGGGGAGGATTAGTGGGAGGAAACACCATATATTTT
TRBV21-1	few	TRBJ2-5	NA	CASSKIAGEKETQYF	TGTGCCAGCAGCAAAATAGCGGGGGAAAAAGAGACCCAGTACTTC
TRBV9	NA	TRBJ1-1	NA	CASSPTPGHPNTEAFF	TGTGCCAGCAGCCCAACCCCGGGACACCCGAACACTGAAGCTTTCTTT
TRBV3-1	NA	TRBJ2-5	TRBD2	CASSPRGTSGGPSATQYF	TGTGCCAGCAGCCCCCGGGGCACTAGCGGGGGCCCGAGTGCGACCCAGTACTTC
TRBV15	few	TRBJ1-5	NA	CSNQPQHF	TGTAGCAATCAGCCCCAGCATTTT
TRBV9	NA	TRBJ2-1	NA	CASSVGDEQFF	TGTGCCAGCAGCGTAGGGGACGAGCAGTTCTTC
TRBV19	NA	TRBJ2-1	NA	CASSVPGPHEQFF	TGTGCCAGTAGTGTACCGGGCCCGCATGAGCAGTTCTTC
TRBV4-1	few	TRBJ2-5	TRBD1	CASSQPRQGRGTQYF	TGCGCCAGCAGCCAACCTAGACAGGGCCGAGGGACCCAGTACTTC
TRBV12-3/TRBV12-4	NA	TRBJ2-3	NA	CASSFDQPGSRQDTQYF	TGTGCCAGCAGTTTTGATCAGCCGGGATCACGGCAAGATACGCAGTATTTT
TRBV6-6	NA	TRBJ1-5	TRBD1	CASSWTGGNQPQHF	TGTGCCAGCAGTTGGACAGGGGGCAATCAGCCCCAGCATTTT
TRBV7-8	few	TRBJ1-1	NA	CASSLRLGRGTEAFF	TGTGCCAGCAGCTTACGGTTGGGAAGGGGCACTGAAGCTTTCTTT
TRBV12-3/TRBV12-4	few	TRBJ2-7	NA	CASSLTTVEQYF	TGTGCCAGCAGTCTTACGACAGTCGAGCAGTACTTC
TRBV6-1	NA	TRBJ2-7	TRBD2	CASRPTSGGTSSEQYF	TGTGCCAGCAGGCCCACTAGCGGGGGCACAAGTAGCGAGCAGTACTTC
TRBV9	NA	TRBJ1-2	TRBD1	CASSVRDRAHYGYTF	TGTGCCAGCAGCGTAAGGGACAGGGCTCACTATGGCTACACCTTC
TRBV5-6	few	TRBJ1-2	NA	CASSGRYGYTF	TGTGCCAGCAGCGGGCGGTATGGCTACACCTTC
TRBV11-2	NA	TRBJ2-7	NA	CASSSGLWYEQYF	TGTGCCAGCAGCTCCGGACTGTGGTACGAGCAGTACTTC
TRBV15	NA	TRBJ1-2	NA	CATSRDPRLGWGANYGYTF	TGTGCCACCAGCAGAGATCCACGGCTCGGTTGGGGAGCTAACTATGGCTACACCTTC
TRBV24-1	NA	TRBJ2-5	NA	CATSDFRQGETQYF	TGTGCCACCAGTGATTTTAGGCAGGGAGAGACCCAGTACTTC
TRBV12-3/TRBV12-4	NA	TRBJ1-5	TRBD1	CASSLPTGEGNQPQHF	TGTGCCAGCAGTCTCCCAACAGGGGAGGGCAATCAGCCCCAGCATTTT
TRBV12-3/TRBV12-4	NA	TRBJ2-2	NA	CASSLGGPNTGELFF	TGTGCCAGCAGCCTCGGGGGGCCGAACACCGGGGAGCTGTTTTTT
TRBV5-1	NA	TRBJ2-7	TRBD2	CASSLDTSGIYEQYF	TGCGCCAGCAGCTTGGATACTAGCGGGATCTACGAGCAGTACTTC
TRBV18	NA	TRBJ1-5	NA	CASSPKGGSGPQHF	TGTGCCAGCTCCCCGAAGGGTGGGTCGGGGCCCCAGCATTTT
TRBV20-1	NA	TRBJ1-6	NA	CSARPGLSSYNSPLHF	TGCAGTGCTAGACCAGGCCTGAGCTCCTATAATTCACCCCTCCACTTT
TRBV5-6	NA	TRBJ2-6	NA	CASSLVGAGANVLTF	TGTGCCAGCAGCTTGGTGGGGGCTGGGGCCAACGTCCTGACTTTC
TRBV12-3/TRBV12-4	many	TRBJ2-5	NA	CASSLRRQQETQYF	TGTGCCAGCAGTTTAAGGCGTCAGCAAGAGACCCAGTACTTC
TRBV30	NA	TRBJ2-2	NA	CAWSGGLISNTGELFF	TGTGCCTGGAGTGGTGGGCTCATCTCCAACACCGGGGAGCTGTTTTTT